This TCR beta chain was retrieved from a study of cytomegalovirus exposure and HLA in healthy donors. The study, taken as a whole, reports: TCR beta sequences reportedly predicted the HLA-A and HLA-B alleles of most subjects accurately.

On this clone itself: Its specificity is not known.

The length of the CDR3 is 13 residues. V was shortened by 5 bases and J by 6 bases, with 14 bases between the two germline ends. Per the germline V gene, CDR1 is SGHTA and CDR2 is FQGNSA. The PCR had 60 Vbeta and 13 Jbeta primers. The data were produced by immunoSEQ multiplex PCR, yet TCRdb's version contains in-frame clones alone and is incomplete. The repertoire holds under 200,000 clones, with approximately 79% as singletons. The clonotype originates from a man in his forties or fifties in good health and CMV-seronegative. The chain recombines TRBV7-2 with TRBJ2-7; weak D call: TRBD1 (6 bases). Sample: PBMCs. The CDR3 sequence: CASSLRQDLEQYF. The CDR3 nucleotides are TGTGCCAGCAGCCTACGACAGGATCTCGAGCAGTACTTC.